This TCR beta chain was sequenced in a study of T cell responses to AZD1222 COVID-19 vaccine (dated by TCRdb to 2020 to 2023). Regarding the complete study: AZD1222 recipients whose second dose came at about 4 weeks and those whose second dose came at about 12 weeks were combined into one group, since spike-specific TCR depth and breadth did not differ between the two schedules. TCR sequencing covered over 230 trial participants: 200 to 220 given two doses of AZD1222 and 26 given two doses of MenACWY control vaccine. Trial participants were enrolled by age into 18-55, 56-69 and 70-plus year subgroups, with roughly 150, 30 and 60 TCR-sequenced participants respectively.

This specimen's time point label, interpreted: baseline before first vaccination. The vaccinee samples were drawn from two UK trials, COV001 and COV002, one of which was a single-blind randomized controlled phase 2/3 trial testing AZD1222 (ChAdOx1 nCoV-19) in healthy adults. For TCRbeta chain sequencing, PBMC samples were collected from trial participants at day 0 and at day 28 after the second dose. General findings and caveats noted by the study authors: Epitopes outside the regions mutated in the B.1.351 and B.1.1.7 variants were reportedly recognized by nearly half of the unique spike-specific TCRs. After two AZD1222 doses, both the breadth and the depth of spike-specific TCRs were significantly higher than at day 0 and than in MenACWY recipients. Because no day 14 peak-response samples were available, the repertoires could be characterized only after the peak T cell response. Vaccine-associated CD4 TCRs spanned the whole spike protein, with dominant responses in regions 160-218 and 743-854. In the small 56-69-year group, the increase in depth fell short of significance, most likely because of low power. Participants were mostly white British and included more females than males, and it was suggested by the authors that clonal diversity may have been underestimated. Conclusions about previously exposed vaccinees are limited, since just 5 to 7 AZD1222 recipients were seropositive for SARS-CoV-2 at baseline.

The CDR3 regions of human TCRbeta chains were subjected to immunosequencing. The study's own analysis went as follows. Repertoire TCRs were checked for matches against a reference library of SARS-CoV-2-specific TCRs that had been generated using the MIRA antigen-specificity platform. Breadth meant the fraction of unique TCRs that were SARS-CoV-2-associated, whereas depth meant the fraction of total T cells that were SARS-CoV-2-associated. Using the MIRA data, every spike-specific TCR was mapped to the spike region that the TCR reacted to and assigned to either a CD4 or a CD8 class. Log10-transformed breadth and depth values were compared by one-way ANOVA with Sidak's multiple comparisons tests. TCRdb retrieved this table from immuneACCESS and kept in-frame rearrangements only. Not all clones are present; in checked studies, unresolved V genes account for under half, and no reason is known for the remainder. D and trimming come from the DNA, and the V and J calls and clone size come from that table. A total of about 170,000 clones appear in this sample, more than 90% of them only once. Jointly, the top ten make up roughly 1.6% of the sample.

About this clone itself: What this receptor recognizes is not known. Base-call qualities are not available, and no considerably larger clone is one nucleotide away.

This sequence was found in an adult in good health. The specimen was peripheral blood, collected on day 0 of AZD1222 vaccination.

DNA sequence: TGTGCCAGCAGTCGAATTCTGAAACACCCTTTCTTT. It is translated as CASSRILKHPFF. The V gene is TRBV12-3 or TRBV12-4 and the J gene is TRBJ1-1, with the D gene call left open. Cut back by 5 bases and 12 bases, the V and J ends lie 16 bases apart. The CDR3 sequence holds 12 residues, the cysteine and phenylalanine included. Solely the CDR3 DNA is kept, with 36 bases framed from the first base.